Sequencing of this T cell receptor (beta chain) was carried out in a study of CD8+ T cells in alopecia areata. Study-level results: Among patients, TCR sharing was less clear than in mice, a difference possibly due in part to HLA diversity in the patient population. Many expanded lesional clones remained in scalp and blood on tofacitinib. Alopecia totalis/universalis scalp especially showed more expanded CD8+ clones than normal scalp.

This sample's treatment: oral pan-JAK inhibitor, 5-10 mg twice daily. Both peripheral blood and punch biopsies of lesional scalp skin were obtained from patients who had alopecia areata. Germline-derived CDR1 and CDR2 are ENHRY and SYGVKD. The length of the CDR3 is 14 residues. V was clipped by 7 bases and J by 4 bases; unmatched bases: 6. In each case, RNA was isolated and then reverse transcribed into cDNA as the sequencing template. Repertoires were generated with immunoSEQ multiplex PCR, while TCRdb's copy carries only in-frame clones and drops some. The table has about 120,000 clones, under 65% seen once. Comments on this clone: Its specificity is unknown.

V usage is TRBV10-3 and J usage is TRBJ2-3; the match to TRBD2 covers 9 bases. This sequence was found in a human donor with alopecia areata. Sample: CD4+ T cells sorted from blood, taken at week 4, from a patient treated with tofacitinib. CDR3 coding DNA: TGTGCCATCAAGGCGGGAGGGGCTGCAGATACGCAGTATTTT. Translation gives CAIKAGGAADTQYF.